The entry below gives a single T cell receptor (beta chain) sequence along with its context. This clone's antigen is unknown. No base-level quality is on record; no much larger clone is a single base apart. This record comes from a study of primary melanoma T cells and metastatic recurrence (dated by TCRdb to between 2020 and 2021). A note on the overall study: The cohort consisted of 150 to 250 primary melanomas of stage T2 to T4, each more than 1 mm thick. The study tested whether T-cell fraction and T-cell repertoire clonality in primary melanoma tumors predicted patient outcome. The T-cell fraction measured by TCR beta sequencing was weighed against progression-free survival, the clinical outcome chosen for the comparison. The sequencing-derived T-cell fraction was compared with histopathological grading of tumor-infiltrating lymphocytes.

The primary melanoma of each patient had been surgically resected and was considered potentially curable but at risk of metastatic recurrence. The study at large found these results: Tumor T-cell fraction was reported to predict progression-free survival independently of thickness, ulceration, mitotic rate and age. Compared with adding any other histopathological variable to tumor thickness, adding T-cell fraction reportedly produced a bigger improvement in progression-free survival prediction. A T-cell fraction above 20% appeared protective regardless of ulceration status, mitotic rate or nodal disease. An effective T-cell-mediated antitumor response in primary melanoma was framed by the authors only as a suggestion, not a demonstrated mechanism.

To prepare the library, the immunoSEQ multiplex PCR assay was applied. High-throughput sequencing of the T-cell receptor beta chain was performed on primary melanoma tumor tissue. The paper's processing steps were these. Repertoire analyses included TCRB CDR3 sharing between samples and the distribution of insertions and deletions. A gradient-boosted model ranked how well the T-cell fraction predicted outcome compared with histopathological variables. The immuneACCESS repertoire file appears here via TCRdb, limited to in-frame rearrangements. These files lack a portion of the clones; in checked studies, under half of the deficit traces to unresolved V genes, and the cause of the others is not known. That table is the source of V, J and clone size, and D and trimming were worked out from the DNA. The sample table shows 550 to 750 clones, and 75% to 85% are seen once. The leading ten clones occupy around 19% of the sample.

The source material was melanoma tumor tissue. This TCR was recovered from a human donor with melanoma.

This receptor has the CDR3 CASSLGNLNTEAFF. The DNA sequence follows: TGTGCCAGCAGCTTAGGGAATCTGAACACTGAAGCTTTCTTT. Here the chain combines TRBV11-3 and TRBJ1-1; no D gene call is confident. The junction shows trimming of 1 base on V and 0 bases on J, plus 6 bases between the germline ends. The CDR3 numbers 14 residues from cysteine through phenylalanine. Only the CDR3 DNA is retained, 42 bases long and in frame from the first base. CDR1 SGHNT and CDR2 YENEEA were looked up in the germline V gene.